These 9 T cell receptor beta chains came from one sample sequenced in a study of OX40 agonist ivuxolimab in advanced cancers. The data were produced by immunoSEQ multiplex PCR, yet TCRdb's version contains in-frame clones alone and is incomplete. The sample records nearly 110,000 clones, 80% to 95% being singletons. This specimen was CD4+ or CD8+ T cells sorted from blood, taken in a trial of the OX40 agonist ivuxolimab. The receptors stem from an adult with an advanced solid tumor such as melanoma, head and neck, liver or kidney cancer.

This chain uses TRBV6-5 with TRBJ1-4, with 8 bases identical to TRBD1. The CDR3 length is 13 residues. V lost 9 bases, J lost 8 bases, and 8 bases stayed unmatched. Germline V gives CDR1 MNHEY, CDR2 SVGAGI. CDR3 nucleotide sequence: TGTGCCAGTTCCCGGGACAGGAAAGAAAAACTGTTTTTT. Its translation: CASSRDRKEKLFF.

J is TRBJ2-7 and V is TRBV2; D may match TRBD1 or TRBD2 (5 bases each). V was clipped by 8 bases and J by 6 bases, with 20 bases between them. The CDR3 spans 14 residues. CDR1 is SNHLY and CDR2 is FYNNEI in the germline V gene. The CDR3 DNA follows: TGTGCCAGCCGCCTCTCCTCAGGGAGCGCCGAGCAGTACTTC. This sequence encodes CASRLSSGSAEQYF.

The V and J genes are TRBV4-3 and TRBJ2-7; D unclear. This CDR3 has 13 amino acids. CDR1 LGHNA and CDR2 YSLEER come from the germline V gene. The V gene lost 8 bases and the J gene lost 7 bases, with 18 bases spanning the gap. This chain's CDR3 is CASPDRKVREQYF. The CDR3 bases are TGCGCCAGCCCCGACCGGAAGGTACGTGAGCAGTACTTC.

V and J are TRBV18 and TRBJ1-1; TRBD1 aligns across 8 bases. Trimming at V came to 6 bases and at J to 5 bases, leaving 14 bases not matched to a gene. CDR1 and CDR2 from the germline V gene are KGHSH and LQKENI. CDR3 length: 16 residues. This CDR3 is CASSNPWGRGLTEAFF. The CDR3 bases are TGTGCCAGCTCTAATCCCTGGGGCAGGGGGCTGACTGAAGCTTTCTTT.

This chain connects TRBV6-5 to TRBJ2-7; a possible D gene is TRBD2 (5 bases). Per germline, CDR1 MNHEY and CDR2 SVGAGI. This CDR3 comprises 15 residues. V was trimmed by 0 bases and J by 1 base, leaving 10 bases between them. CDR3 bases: TGTGCCAGCAGTTACTCAAGGGAGAGGTCCTACGAGCAGTACTTC. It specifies CASSYSRERSYEQYF.

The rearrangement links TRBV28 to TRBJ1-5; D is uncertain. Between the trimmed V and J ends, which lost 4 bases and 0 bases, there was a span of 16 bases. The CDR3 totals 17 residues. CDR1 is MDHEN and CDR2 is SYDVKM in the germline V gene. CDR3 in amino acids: CASSSVVEFYSNQPQHF. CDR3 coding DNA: TGTGCCAGCAGTTCCGTGGTAGAGTTCTATAGCAATCAGCCCCAGCATTTT. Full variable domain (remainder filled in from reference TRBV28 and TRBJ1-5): DVKVTQSSRYLVKRTGEKVFLECVQDMDHENMFWYRQDPGLGLRLIYFSYDVKMKEKGDIPEGYSVSREKKERFSLILESASTNQTSMYLCASSSVVEFYSNQPQHFGDGTRLSIL.

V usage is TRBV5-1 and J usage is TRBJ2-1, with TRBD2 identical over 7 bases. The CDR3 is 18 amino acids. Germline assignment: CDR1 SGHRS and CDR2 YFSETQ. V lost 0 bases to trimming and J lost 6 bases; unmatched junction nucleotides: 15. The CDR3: CASSLADITGGLINEQFF. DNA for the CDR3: TGCGCCAGCAGCTTGGCCGATATAACGGGAGGACTCATCAATGAGCAGTTCTTC.

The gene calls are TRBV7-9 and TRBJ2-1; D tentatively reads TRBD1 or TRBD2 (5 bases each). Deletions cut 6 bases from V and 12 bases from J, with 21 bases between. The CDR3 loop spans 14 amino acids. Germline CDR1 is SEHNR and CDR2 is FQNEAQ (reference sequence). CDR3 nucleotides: TGTGCCAGCAGGTACGGGACCTCTTCGCCGGGGCAGTTCTTC. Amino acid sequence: CASRYGTSSPGQFF.

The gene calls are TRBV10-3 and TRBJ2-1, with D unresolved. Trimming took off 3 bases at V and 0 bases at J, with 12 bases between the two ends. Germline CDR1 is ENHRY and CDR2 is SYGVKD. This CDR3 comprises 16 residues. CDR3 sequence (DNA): TGTGCCATCAGTGACAAGCACAGCGCCTCCTACAATGAGCAGTTCTTC. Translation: CAISDKHSASYNEQFF.